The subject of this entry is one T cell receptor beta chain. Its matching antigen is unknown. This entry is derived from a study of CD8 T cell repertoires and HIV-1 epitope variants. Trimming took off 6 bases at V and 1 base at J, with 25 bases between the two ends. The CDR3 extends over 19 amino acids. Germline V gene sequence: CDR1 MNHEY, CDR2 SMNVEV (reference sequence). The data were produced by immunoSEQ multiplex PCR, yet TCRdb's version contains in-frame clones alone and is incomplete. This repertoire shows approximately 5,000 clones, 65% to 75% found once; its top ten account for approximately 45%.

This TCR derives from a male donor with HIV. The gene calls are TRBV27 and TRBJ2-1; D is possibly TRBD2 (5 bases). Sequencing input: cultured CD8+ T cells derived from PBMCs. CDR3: CASSRTLSATLGSYNEQFF. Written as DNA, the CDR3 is TGTGCCAGCAGCAGGACTTTGTCAGCCACCTTAGGTTCCTACAATGAGCAGTTCTTC.